These 19 T cell receptor beta chains were sequenced from one sample in a study of CXCR3-negative and CXCR3-positive naive CD8 T cells (dated by TCRdb to the late 2010s). The sequencer listed for this sample is NextSeq 550. The Human TCR Profiling Kit (MiLaboratory) was used to make UMI-labeled 5' RACE TRB cDNA libraries. TCRdb reprocessed the reads, so every CDR3 protein sequence counts as one entry and DNA is not shown. This sample's clone table shows around 50,000 distinct CDR3 sequences. The top ten constitute approximately 1.5% of the sample. The specimen was naive CXCR3- CD8+ T cells from blood. The cell subset or site label corresponds to: CD45RO-CCR7+CD27+CD95- naive CD8+ T cells lacking CXCR3 (TNR3-). Receptors were obtained from a human donor in good health. Some clones in this sample may be carry-over from other donors' samples.

The chain has TRBV7-6 and TRBJ1-1; the D call from TCRdb, TRBD1, cannot be confirmed without DNA. CDR1 is SGHVS and CDR2 is FNYEAQ in the germline V gene. The CDR3 covers 13 residues. The CDR3: CASSPPGTSEAFF.

The rearrangement joins TRBV29-1 to TRBJ1-1; TCRdb's assignment of TRBD1 cannot be checked, as there is no DNA. The CDR3 extends over 12 amino acids. Germline V gene lookup returns CDR1 SQVTM and CDR2 ANQGSEA. The CDR3 region is CSAIQGNTEAFF. Using reference TRBV29-1 and TRBJ1-1 for the parts outside the CDR3, the full variable domain is SAVISQKPSRDICQRGTSLTIQCQVDSQVTMMFWYRQQPGQSLTLIATANQGSEATYESGFVIDKFPISRPNLTFSTLTVSNMSPEDSSIYLCSAIQGNTEAFFGQGTRLTVV.

V usage is TRBV4-2 and J usage is TRBJ1-2; the TRBD1 assignment by TCRdb is unverifiable without DNA. The CDR3 has 14 amino acids. Germline CDR1 reads LGHNA; CDR2 reads YNFKEQ. CDR3 in amino acids: CASSQEWVGVGYTF.

This chain uses TRBV10-2 with TRBJ2-3. Germline values: CDR1 WSHSY, CDR2 SAAADI. The CDR3 contains 13 residues. CDR3: CASSESVTDTQYF.

The chain links TRBV20-1 to TRBJ2-7; there is no DNA to check the TCRdb D call of TRBD1. Germline V CDR1 and CDR2: DFQATT, SNEGSKA (reference sequence). The CDR3 totals 13 residues. CDR3: CSARKGDIYEQYF.

V and J are TRBV18 and TRBJ2-7. This CDR3 spans 15 amino acids. Germline V gives CDR1 KGHSH, CDR2 LQKENI. This CDR3 is CASSPKNSTTYEQYF.

V usage is TRBV29-1 and J usage is TRBJ2-1; TCRdb indicates TRBD1, and absent DNA this call remains unverified. The CDR3 spans 11 residues. The germline gives CDR1 SQVTM, CDR2 ANQGSEA. The CDR3 sequence: CSVDGGNEQFF.

The genes are TRBV28 and TRBJ2-1; TCRdb indicates TRBD1, and absent DNA this call remains unverified. The germline V gene has CDR1 MDHEN and CDR2 SYDVKM. The CDR3 spans 16 residues. The CDR3 spells CASSLPGTGAYNEQFF.

The chain links TRBV20-1 to TRBJ2-7; lacking DNA, the TRBD2 call made by TCRdb goes unchecked. The germline gives CDR1 DFQATT, CDR2 SNEGSKA (reference sequence). The CDR3 sequence is 16 residues long. The CDR3 region is CSARDPGLAAIYEQYF.

The chain links TRBV13 to TRBJ2-6; TCRdb gives TRBD1 as the D gene, but with no DNA this cannot be confirmed. Germline-derived CDR1 and CDR2 are PRHDT and FYEKMQ (reference sequence). This CDR3 is built from 14 residues. The CDR3: CASNYRTGANVLTF.

V usage is TRBV6-9 and J usage is TRBJ2-7; the D gene TCRdb calls, TRBD2, cannot be checked with no DNA. The CDR3 is 13 amino acids. Germline V gene data show CDR1 as MNHGY and CDR2 as SVAAGI. CDR3 in amino acids: CASTIIDGPEQYF.

The rearrangement links TRBV27 to TRBJ2-1; the D call from TCRdb, TRBD2, cannot be confirmed without DNA. Per germline, CDR1 MNHEY and CDR2 SMNVEV (reference sequence). The CDR3 has 15 residues. The CDR3 loop is CASSLSLVLLNEQFF.

V gene TRBV12-3 or TRBV12-4 combines with J gene TRBJ2-5; TCRdb picks TRBD1, but there is no DNA to check that call. There are 14 residues in the CDR3. CDR3 protein: CASSRWANQETQYF.

The chain couples TRBV10-3 to TRBJ1-2; TCRdb's D call, TRBD1, is unchecked because there is no DNA. The CDR3 totals 14 residues. Per the germline V gene, CDR1 is ENHRY and CDR2 is SYGVKD. This chain's CDR3 is CAISEDLTGDGYTF.

CDR3 sequence reads: CTIQLAGRTDTQYF. The chain carries TRBV29-1 and TRBJ2-3; TCRdb's D call, TRBD1, is unchecked because there is no DNA. CDR1 and CDR2 from the germline V gene are SQVTM and ANQGSEA. This CDR3 region has 14 residues.

V gene TRBV20-1 combines with J gene TRBJ2-1; without DNA, the TCRdb call of TRBD1 cannot be checked. Germline lookup yields CDR1 DFQATT and CDR2 SNEGSKA (reference sequence). There are 14 residues in the CDR3. CDR3 sequence reads: CSASPRGPYNEQFF.

The chain couples TRBV29-1 to TRBJ2-7; the TRBD1 assignment by TCRdb is unverifiable without DNA. CDR1 is SQVTM, CDR2 ANQGSEA, per germline. The CDR3 runs to 13 residues. CDR3 residues: CSAEKSQGGEQCF.

The rearrangement uses TRBV28 and TRBJ2-1; checking the TCRdb D call of TRBD2 is not possible without DNA. Germline CDR1 MDHEN, CDR2 SYDVKM. The CDR3 sequence is 11 residues long. CDR3 sequence: CASRVSGSQFF. The complete variable domain, with remaining parts taken from reference TRBV28 and TRBJ2-1, reads DVKVTQSSRYLVKRTGEKVFLECVQDMDHENMFWYRQDPGLGLRLIYFSYDVKMKEKGDIPEGYSVSREKKERFSLILESASTNQTSMYLCASRVSGSQFFGPGTRLTVL.

The V call is TRBV29-1, the J call TRBJ2-1; no DNA is available, so the TRBD2 call from TCRdb remains unchecked. CDR3 length equals 16 residues. Per the germline V gene, CDR1 is SQVTM and CDR2 is ANQGSEA. CDR3 region: CSVEGMRGVFHNEQFF.